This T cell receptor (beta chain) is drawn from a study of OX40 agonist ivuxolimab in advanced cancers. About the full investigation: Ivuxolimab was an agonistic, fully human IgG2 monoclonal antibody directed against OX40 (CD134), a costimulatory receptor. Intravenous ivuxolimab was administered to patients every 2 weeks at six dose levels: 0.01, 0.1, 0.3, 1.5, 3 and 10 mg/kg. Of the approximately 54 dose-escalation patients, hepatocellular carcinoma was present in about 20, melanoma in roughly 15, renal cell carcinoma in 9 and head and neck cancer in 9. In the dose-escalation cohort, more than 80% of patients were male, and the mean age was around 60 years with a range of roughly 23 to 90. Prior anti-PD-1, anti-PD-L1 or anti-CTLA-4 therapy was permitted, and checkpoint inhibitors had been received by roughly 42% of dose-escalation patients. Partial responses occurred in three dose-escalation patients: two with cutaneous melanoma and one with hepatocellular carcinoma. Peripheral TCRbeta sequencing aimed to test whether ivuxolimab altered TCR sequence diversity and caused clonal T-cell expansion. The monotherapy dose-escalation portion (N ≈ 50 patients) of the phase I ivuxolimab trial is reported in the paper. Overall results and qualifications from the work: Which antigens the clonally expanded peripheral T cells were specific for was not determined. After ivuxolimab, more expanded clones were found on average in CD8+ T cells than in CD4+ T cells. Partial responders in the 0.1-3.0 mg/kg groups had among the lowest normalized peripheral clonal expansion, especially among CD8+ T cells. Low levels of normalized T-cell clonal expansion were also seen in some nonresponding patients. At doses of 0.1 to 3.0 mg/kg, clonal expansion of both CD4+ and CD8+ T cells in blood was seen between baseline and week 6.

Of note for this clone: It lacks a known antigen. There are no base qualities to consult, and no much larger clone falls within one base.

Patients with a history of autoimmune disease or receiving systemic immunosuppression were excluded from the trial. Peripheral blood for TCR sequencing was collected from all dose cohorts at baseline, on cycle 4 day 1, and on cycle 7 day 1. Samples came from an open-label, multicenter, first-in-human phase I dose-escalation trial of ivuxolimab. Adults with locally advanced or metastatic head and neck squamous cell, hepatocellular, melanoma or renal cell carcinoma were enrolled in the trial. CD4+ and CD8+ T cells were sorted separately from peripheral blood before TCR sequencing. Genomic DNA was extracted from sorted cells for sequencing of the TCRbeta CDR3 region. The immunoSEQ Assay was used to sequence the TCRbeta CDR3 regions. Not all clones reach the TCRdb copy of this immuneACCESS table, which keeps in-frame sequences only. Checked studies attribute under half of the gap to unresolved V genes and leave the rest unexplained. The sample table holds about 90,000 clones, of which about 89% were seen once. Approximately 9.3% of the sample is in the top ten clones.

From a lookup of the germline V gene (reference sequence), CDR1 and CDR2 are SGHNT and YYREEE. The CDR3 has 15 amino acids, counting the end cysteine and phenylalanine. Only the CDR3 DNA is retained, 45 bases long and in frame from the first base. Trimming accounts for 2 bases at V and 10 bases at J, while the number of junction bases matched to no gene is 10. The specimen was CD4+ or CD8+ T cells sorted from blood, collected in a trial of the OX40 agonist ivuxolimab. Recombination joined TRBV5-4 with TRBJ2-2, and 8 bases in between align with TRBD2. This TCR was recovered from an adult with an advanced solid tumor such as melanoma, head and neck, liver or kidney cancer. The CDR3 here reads CASSFWAGGSVELFF. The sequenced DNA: TGTGCCAGCAGCTTCTGGGCGGGAGGTTCCGTGGAGCTGTTTTTT.